Below, one T cell receptor (beta chain) is given with its context. What it recognizes is unknown. Germline V CDR1 and CDR2: DFQATT, SNEGSKA (reference sequence). J was trimmed by 4 bases and V by 2 bases; bases with no gene match: 4. The CDR3 runs to 13 residues. This entry comes from a study of metastatic and nonmetastatic thyroid tumors. Study-level findings and limits: Compared with benign nodules, malignant thyroid tumors were reported to have significantly higher TCR beta diversity in both blood and tumor.

In the original workflow: A papillary thyroid cancer distant-metastasis classifier was built from CDR3 differences across clinicopathological groups. TCRdb re-analyzed the PCR reads through MiXCR. In this record, the V and J calls reflect TCRdb's handling and not the investigators' own analysis. This sample has under 20,000 clones, with under 25% found just once. Patients had received no treatment of any kind before thyroid surgery. Sequenced: tumor tissue. The rearrangement uses TRBV20-1 and TRBJ1-1; 7 bases map to TRBD1. This sequence was found in a female donor with papillary thyroid cancer or a benign thyroid nodule (not recorded which). Some clones in this sample may be carry-over from other donors' samples. Written as DNA, the CDR3 is TGCAGTGCTAGACGTACAGGGGCCACTGAAGCTTTCTTT. This sequence encodes CSARRTGATEAFF.